These 7 T cell receptor beta chains share one sample of origin, sequenced in a study of T cell changes during pregnancy in multiple sclerosis. Assay used: immunoSEQ multiplex PCR; TCRdb lists only in-frame clones, some missing. The sample has 75,000 to 95,000 clones; 90% to 95% are singletons. The sequencing here drew on peripheral blood, taken in the second trimester of pregnancy. The receptors shown here come from a female donor with multiple sclerosis, enrolled in a pregnancy study.

This rearrangement joins TRBV6-1 to TRBJ1-2; D perhaps matches TRBD1 (5 bases). The germline V gene encodes CDR1 MNHNS and CDR2 SASEGT. Trimming stripped 6 bases from V and 6 bases from J, with 14 bases between. This CDR3 comprises 13 residues. The CDR3 nucleotides are TGTGCCAGCAGCCCCAGGGTAGGGAATGGCTACACCTTC. Protein product: CASSPRVGNGYTF.

In this sample, this clone turned up once. The chain recombines TRBV30 with TRBJ1-1, with a tentative D call TRBD1 (6 bases). V gave up 5 bases and J gave up 2 bases, with 12 bases separating them. In germline, CDR1 is GTSNPN, CDR2 SVGIG (reference sequence). The CDR3 contains 13 residues. This chain's CDR3 is CAWGQSSNTEAFF. CDR3 nucleotides: TGTGCCTGGGGACAGAGCTCTAACACTGAAGCTTTCTTT.

This chain joins TRBV15 and TRBJ1-1; D uncertain. Trimming left V 2 bases short and J 3 bases short, with 4 bases between. This CDR3 is built from 12 residues. In germline, CDR1 is LNHNV, CDR2 YYDKDF (reference sequence). CDR3 protein: CATSRLDTEAFF. CDR3 DNA: TGTGCCACCAGCAGATTAGACACTGAAGCTTTCTTT.

The chain has TRBV15 and TRBJ1-2, with D unclear. There are 14 residues in the CDR3. CDR1 and CDR2 (germline): LNHNV, YYDKDF (reference sequence). V gave up 1 base and J gave up 4 bases, with 10 bases separating them. The CDR3, as DNA: TGTGCCACCAGCAGAGGTAACAGTCTCTATGGCTACACCTTC. It yields the protein CATSRGNSLYGYTF.

The chain combines TRBV10-3 with TRBJ2-2; D unclear. The CDR3 is 14 residues long. Germline V CDR1 and CDR2: ENHRY, SYGVKD. The ends were cut back, 3 bases at V and 3 bases at J, with 8 bases in the middle. CDR3 residues: CAISDIGHTGELFF. The CDR3 DNA follows: TGTGCCATCAGTGATATCGGTCACACCGGGGAGCTGTTTTTT.

This sequence joins TRBV2 and TRBJ2-3, with 9 nucleotides matching TRBD2. The trim removed 3 bases at V and 5 bases at J, leaving 0 bases unmatched. There are 13 residues in the CDR3. Looked up from germline, CDR1 is SNHLY and CDR2 is FYNNEI. The CDR3 DNA reads TGTGCCAGCAGTGAGACTAGCGGAGATACGCAGTATTTT. The encoded protein is CASSETSGDTQYF.

The V gene is TRBV7-3, the J gene TRBJ1-1; D remains ambiguous. The CDR3 extends over 13 amino acids. From germline, CDR1 is SGHTA and CDR2 FQGTGA. V lost 4 bases to trimming and J lost 3 bases, with 9 bases between them. CDR3 DNA: TGTGCCAGCAGCTCCGCAGCGCACACTGAAGCTTTCTTT. This gives the protein CASSSAAHTEAFF. Full variable domain (rest looked up from reference TRBV7-3 and TRBJ1-1): GAGVSQTPSNKVTEKGKYVELRCDPISGHTALYWYRQSLGQGPEFLIYFQGTGAADDSGLPNDRFFAVRPEGSVSTLKIQRTERGDSAVYLCASSSAAHTEAFFGQGTRLTVV.